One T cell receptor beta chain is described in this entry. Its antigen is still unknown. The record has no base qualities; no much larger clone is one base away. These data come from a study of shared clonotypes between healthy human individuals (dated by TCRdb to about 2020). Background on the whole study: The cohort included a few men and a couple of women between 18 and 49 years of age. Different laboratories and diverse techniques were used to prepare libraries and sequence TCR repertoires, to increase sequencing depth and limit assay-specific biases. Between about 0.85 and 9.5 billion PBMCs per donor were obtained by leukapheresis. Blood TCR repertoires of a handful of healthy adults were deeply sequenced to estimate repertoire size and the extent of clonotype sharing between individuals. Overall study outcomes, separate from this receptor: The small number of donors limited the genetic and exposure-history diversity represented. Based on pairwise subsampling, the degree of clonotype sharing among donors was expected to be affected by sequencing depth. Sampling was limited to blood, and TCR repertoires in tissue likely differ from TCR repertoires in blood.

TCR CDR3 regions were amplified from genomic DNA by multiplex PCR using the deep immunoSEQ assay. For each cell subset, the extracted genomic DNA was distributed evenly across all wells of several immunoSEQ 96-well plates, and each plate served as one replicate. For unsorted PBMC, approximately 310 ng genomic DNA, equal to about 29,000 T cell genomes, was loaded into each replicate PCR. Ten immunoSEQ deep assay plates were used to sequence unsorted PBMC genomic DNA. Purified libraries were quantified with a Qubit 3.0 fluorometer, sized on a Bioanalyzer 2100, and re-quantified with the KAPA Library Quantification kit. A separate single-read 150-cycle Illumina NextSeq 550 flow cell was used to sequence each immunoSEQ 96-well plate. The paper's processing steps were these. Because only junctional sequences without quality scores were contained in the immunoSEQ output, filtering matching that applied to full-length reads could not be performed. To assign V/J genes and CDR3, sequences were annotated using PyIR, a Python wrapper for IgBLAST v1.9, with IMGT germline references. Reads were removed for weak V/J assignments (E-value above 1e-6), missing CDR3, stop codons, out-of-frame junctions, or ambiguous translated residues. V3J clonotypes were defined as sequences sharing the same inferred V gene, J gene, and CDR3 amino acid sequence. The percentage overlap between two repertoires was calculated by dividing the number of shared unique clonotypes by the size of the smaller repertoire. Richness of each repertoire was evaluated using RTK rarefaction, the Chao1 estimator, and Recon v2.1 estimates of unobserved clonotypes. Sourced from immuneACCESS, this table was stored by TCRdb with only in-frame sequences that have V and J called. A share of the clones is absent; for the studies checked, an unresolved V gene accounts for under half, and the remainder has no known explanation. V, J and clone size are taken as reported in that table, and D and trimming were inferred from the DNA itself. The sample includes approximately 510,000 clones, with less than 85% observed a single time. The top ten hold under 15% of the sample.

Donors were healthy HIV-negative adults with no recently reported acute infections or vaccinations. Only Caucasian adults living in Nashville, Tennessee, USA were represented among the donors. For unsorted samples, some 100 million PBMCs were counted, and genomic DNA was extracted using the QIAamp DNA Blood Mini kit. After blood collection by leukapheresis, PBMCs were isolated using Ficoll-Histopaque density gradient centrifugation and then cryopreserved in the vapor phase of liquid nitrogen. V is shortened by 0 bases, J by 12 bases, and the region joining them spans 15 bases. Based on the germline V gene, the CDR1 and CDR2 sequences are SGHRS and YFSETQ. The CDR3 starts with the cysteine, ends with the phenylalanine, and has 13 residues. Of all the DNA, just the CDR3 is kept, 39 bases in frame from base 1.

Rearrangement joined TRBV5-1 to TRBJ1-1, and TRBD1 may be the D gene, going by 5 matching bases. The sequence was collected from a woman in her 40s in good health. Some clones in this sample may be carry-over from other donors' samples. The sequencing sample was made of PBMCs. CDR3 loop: CASSLEGRSGPFF. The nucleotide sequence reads TGCGCCAGCAGCTTGGAGGGCCGATCGGGACCTTTCTTT.